The source of this TCR beta chain is a study of blood T cell repertoires in COVID-19. Across the study: The origin of the acute and convalescent COVID-19 samples was the United States, Italy and Spain. PBMCs, B-cell-depleted T cells, or T cells provided the cDNA or gDNA that made up the material.

The CDR3 totals 15 residues. The germline V gene encodes CDR1 SGHNT and CDR2 YYREEE (reference sequence). Trimming took off 3 bases at V and 2 bases at J, with 14 bases between the two ends. Authors' methods: How many nucleated cells were present was estimated from reference gene primer amplification. Produced via immunoSEQ multiplex PCR; TCRdb's table is partial and in-frame only. Clonal size and the V and J genes are those of that table, whereas D and trimming came from the DNA. Of approximately 210,000 clones in the sample, approximately 90% were seen once. The receptor was derived from a man aged 40-55 years with acute or convalescent COVID-19. Input material: peripheral blood. The V gene is TRBV5-4, the J gene TRBJ1-1; a possible D gene is TRBD1 (6 bases). The CDR3 nucleotides are TGTGCCAGCAGCTACGGACAGATTCCCAACACTGAAGCTTTCTTT. Its protein product is CASSYGQIPNTEAFF.